This is a list of T cell receptor beta chains from one sample in a study of blood T cell repertoires in COVID-19. Only in-frame clones appear in the TCRdb table, and some are missing; sequencing was by immunoSEQ multiplex PCR. Among roughly 220,000 clones listed, around 89% were seen once. The sequencing input was PBMCs or T cells enriched from blood (not recorded which). The receptors were sampled from a woman under 40 who had recovered from COVID-19. Each CDR3 is given with its conserved first and last residue.

CDR3 | V
CASSDQGAFYGYTF | TRBV6-2/TRBV6-3
CASSSTTIGADTQYF | TRBV7-2
CASSLWLNTEAFF | TRBV27
CAISEGTDSRGDTQYF | TRBV10-3
CAHVGDPEGGYTF | TRBV27
CASSTGSDTEAFF | TRBV19
CASSPSGIGELFF | TRBV18
CASSQDGPGGGTDTQYF | TRBV4-3
CASSLDRRQETQYF | TRBV5-1
CASSYTSGGAPYGYTF | TRBV6-2/TRBV6-3
CASSLGGADTQYF | TRBV12-3/TRBV12-4
CASSPGQGLSYEQYF | TRBV9
CASSQEPQGAYEQYF | TRBV7-2
CASSLVLDTQYF | TRBV5-4
CASSLAGVRETQYF | TRBV11-2
CASSLSGVSGANVLTF | TRBV3-1/TRBV3-2
CASSRARVGNTEAFF | TRBV19
CASSSGPGRDEQYF | TRBV9
CASRTGGRTDTQYF | TRBV5-1
CASSPYRIPTGVSNQPQHF | TRBV7-8
CASSLPPGGAFF | TRBV18
CASSYGPQRGGRSNEQFF | TRBV6-2/TRBV6-3
CASSLMQGYDEQYF | TRBV7-9
CASSLVWGAEAFF | TRBV7-4
CASSPSGQGVNEQFF | TRBV7-3
CASSQVNNGYTF | TRBV3-1/TRBV3-2
CASSLEVGQSNQPQHF | TRBV7-2
CASSEGQATNEKLFF | TRBV10-1
CASSHRTTNEKLFF | TRBV27
CASSLGLAGSYNEQFF | TRBV5-4
CASSLGQGERPEAFF | TRBV5-1
CASSQDLSGGTTYNEQFF | TRBV4-2
CASRATRGTYEQYF | TRBV19
CASSIDRQGATRNTGELFF | TRBV19
CASSADRLFSNQPQHF | TRBV2
CSVGSGGTEAFF | TRBV29-1
CASSLFRSNEKLFF | TRBV7-2
CASSLVSAGELFF | TRBV7-9
CASSHPGQGAYEQYF | TRBV4-1
CASSQGQGWNSPLHF | TRBV4-3
CASSWGGGSEQYF | TRBV5-1
CASSGQGDEKLFF | TRBV18
CASSSAGVYNEQFF | TRBV18
CASSQNAGHEQYF | TRBV4-1
CASSGQVRDIQYF | TRBV6-5